This TCR beta chain came from a study of T cell repertoires in cytomegalovirus infection. Overall study: Public signatures in TCR beta pointed to CMV infection and matching HLA type. Study findings and constraints: Based on cumulative public TCR beta family frequency, carriers of CMV plus the relevant HLA were identified. Clonotypes of TCR beta that were HLA-C-restricted and CMV-specific dominated the ex vivo response.

TCRdb itself ran the reads through MiXCR, one entry per CDR3 protein. The table has 700,000 to 900,000 distinct CDR3 sequences, just under 30% seen once. Germline V lookup: CDR1 MGHRA, CDR2 YSYEKL. V was trimmed by 3 bases and J by 7 bases, leaving 13 bases between them. The CDR3 has 13 residues. This clonotype was seen a few times. Its antigen is as yet unknown. The chain recombines TRBV4-1 with TRBJ2-7; the D is unclear. Sequenced here: cultured CD8+ T cells from PBMCs, sampled from culture after CMV antigen stimulation. The TCR originated in a human donor in good health (CMV status not recorded). Some clones in this sample may be carry-over from other donors' samples. CDR3 sequence: CASSHTNLGEQYF. The CDR3 DNA is TGCGCCAGCAGCCACACCAACTTGGGAGAGCAGTACTTC.